This T cell receptor (beta chain) was sequenced in a study of radiotherapy plus CTLA-4 blockade in lung cancer. Study summary: The study recorded objective responses in 18% of patients and disease control in 31%.

Clones were sequenced by immunoSEQ multiplex PCR, and TCRdb holds only the in-frame ones, with some missing. The sample carries under 65,000 clones, about 85% recorded once. The CDR3 consists of 14 residues. CDR1 is WSHSY and CDR2 is SAAADI in the germline V gene. Trimming took 6 bases from V and 5 from J; bases not matched to a gene: 10. This receptor was obtained from a human donor with non-small cell lung cancer who had a complete response to radiotherapy plus ipilimumab. The chain employs TRBV10-2 and TRBJ2-7, with 7 bases identical to TRBD1. This sample comprised peripheral blood, obtained from a patient treated with radiotherapy plus ipilimumab. Here the CDR3 DNA reads TGCGCCAGCAGCGAAACAGGGGCTTGGCACGAGCAGTACTTC. Translation gives CASSETGAWHEQYF.